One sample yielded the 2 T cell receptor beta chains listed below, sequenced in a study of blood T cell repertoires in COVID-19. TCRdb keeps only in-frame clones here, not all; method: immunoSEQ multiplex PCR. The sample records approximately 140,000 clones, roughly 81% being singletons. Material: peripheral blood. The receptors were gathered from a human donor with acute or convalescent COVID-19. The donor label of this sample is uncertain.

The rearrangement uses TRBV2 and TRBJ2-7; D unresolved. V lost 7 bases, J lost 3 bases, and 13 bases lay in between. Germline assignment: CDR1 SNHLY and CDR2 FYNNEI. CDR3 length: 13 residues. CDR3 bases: TGTGCCAGCAATCGGGTAGGTGACTACGAGCAGTACTTC. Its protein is CASNRVGDYEQYF.

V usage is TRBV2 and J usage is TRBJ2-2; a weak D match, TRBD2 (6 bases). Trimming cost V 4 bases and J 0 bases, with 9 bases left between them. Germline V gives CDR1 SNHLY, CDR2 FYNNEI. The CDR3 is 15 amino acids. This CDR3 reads CASSGRLANTGELFF. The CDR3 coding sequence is TGTGCCAGCAGTGGTCGACTAGCGAACACCGGGGAGCTGTTTTTT.